The sequence of this T cell receptor (beta chain) was determined in a study of CD8 T cells in Susac syndrome. A quantity of roughly 0.5 to 1 ug RNA underwent reverse transcription using random hexamers. It was immunoSEQ multiplex PCR that amplified TCR beta CDR3 across 54 Vbeta and 13 Jbeta. TCRdb itself ran the immunoSEQ multiplex PCR reads through MiXCR, one entry per CDR3 protein. The sample lists some 150,000 distinct CDR3 sequences, roughly 95% occurring once. Through negative isolation, CD4+ and CD8+ T cells were obtained, while TEMRA cells were enriched using FACS. The receptor was isolated from a human donor in good health. The source material was CD4+ T cells from PBMCs.

Here the CDR3 DNA reads TGTGCCAGCAGCGCTCTCAAGCGCCCGACCACCGGGGAGCTGTTTTTT. This encodes CASSALKRPTTGELFF. The V and J genes are TRBV6-1 and TRBJ2-2; D gene unclear. The CDR3 spans 16 residues. Germline V lookup: CDR1 MNHNS, CDR2 SASEGT. The ends were cut back, 6 bases at V and 4 bases at J, with 18 bases in the middle.